The present T cell receptor (beta chain) was sequenced within a study of blood T cell repertoires in COVID-19. About the study: COVID-19 samples, acute and convalescent, were from the United States, Italy and Spain. T cells, B-cell-depleted T cells, or PBMCs provided the cDNA or gDNA that served as material.

Per the authors' pipeline: Reference gene primer amplification yielded estimated nucleated cell counts. Repertoires were generated with immunoSEQ multiplex PCR, while TCRdb's copy carries only in-frame clones and drops some. The V and J calls and clone size are taken from that table; D and trimming were inferred from the DNA. The data hold 340,000 or so clones, with about 86% observed a single time. In assigning cohorts, the study relied on participant-reported clinical history. The length of the CDR3 is 14 residues. V dropped 4 bases and J dropped 8; count of bases not matched to a gene: 7. From germline, CDR1 is SGHDN and CDR2 FVKESK.

This clonotype was obtained from a woman in her thirties or forties with acute COVID-19. Sequenced input: PBMCs or T cells enriched from blood (not recorded which). The chain recombines TRBV14 with TRBJ1-2, with 10 bases matching TRBD1. The CDR3 nucleotides are TGTGCCAGCAGCCCCGGACAGGGGGTCTTAGGCTACACCTTC. It specifies CASSPGQGVLGYTF.